Here is one T cell receptor beta chain with its context. Its antigen remains unidentified. Germline V gives CDR1 MNHNS, CDR2 SASEGT. The CDR3 is 12 residues long. After removal of 6 bases from V and 6 bases from J, the junction contained 4 bases not matched to a gene. The data stem from a study of T cells in narcolepsy. Study conclusions and caveats: Autoreactive clone sequences were missing from some blood memory CD4+ repertoires.

Profiling relied on immunoSEQ multiplex PCR, and the TCRdb table lists in-frame clones only, not all of them. The table has 25,000 to 35,000 clones, about four fifths seen once. This rearrangement joins TRBV6-1 to TRBJ1-2, with 7 bases identical to TRBD1. The source of this sequence is a human donor in good health. Sequences were obtained from memory (CD45RA-) CD4+ T cells from blood. The CDR3 coding sequence is TGTGCCAGCAGCGGAGACAGGGATGGCTACACCTTC. It is translated as CASSGDRDGYTF.